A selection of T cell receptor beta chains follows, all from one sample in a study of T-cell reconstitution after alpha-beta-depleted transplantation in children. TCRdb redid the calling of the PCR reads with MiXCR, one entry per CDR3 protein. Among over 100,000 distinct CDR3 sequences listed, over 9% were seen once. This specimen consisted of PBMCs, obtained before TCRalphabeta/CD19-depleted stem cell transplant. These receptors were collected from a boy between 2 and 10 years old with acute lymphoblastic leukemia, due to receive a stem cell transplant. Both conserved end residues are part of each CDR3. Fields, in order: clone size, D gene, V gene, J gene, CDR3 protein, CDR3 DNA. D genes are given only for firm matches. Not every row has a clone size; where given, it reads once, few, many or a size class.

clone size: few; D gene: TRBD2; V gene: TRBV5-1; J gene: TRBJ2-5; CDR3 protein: CASSWGLAGVLQETQYF; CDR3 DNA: TGCGCCAGCAGCTGGGGACTAGCGGGAGTCCTCCAAGAGACCCAGTACTTC
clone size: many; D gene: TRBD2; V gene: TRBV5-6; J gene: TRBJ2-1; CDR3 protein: CASSSPKTSGRRSGYNEQFF; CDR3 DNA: TGTGCCAGCAGCTCTCCAAAGACTAGCGGGAGGCGCTCAGGTTACAATGAGCAGTTCTTC
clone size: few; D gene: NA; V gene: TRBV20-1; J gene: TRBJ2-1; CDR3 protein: CSASVFLGVGEQFF; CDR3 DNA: TGCAGTGCTAGCGTATTCCTGGGGGTGGGTGAGCAGTTCTTC
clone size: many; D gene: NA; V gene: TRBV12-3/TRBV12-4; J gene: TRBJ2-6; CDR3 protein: CASSGGTGANVLTF; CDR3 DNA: TGTGCCAGCAGTGGGGGAACCGGGGCCAACGTCCTGACTTTC
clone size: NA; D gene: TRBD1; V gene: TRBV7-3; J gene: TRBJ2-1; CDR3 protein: CASSRDRAANEQFF; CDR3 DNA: TGTGCCAGCAGCCGGGACAGGGCGGCGAATGAGCAGTTCTTC
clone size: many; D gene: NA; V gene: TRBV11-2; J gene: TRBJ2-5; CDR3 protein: CASSGGHRSQYF; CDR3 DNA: TGTGCCAGCAGCGGCGGTCACCGGTCCCAGTACTTC
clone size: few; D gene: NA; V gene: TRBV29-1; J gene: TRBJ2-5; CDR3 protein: CSAQGEETQYF; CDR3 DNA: TGCAGCGCTCAAGGGGAAGAGACCCAGTACTTC
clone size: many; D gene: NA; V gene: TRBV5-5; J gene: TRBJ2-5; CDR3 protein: CASSSGPRGETQYF; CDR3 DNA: TGTGCCAGCAGCTCGGGACCGAGGGGAGAGACCCAGTACTTC
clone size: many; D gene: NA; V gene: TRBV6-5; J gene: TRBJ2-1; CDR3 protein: CASKSAGAEQFF; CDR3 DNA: TGTGCCAGCAAGTCCGCGGGGGCTGAGCAGTTCTTC
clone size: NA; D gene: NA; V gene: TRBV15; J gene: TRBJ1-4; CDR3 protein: CATSTGGFKLFF; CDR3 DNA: TGTGCCACCAGCACGGGGGGGTTTAAACTGTTTTTT
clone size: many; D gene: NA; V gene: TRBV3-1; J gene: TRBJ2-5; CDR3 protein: CASSLQQEETQYF; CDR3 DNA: TGTGCCAGCAGCCTACAACAAGAGGAGACCCAGTACTTC
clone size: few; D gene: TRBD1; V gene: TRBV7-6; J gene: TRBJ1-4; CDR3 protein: CASSSNRGVNEKLFF; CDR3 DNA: TGTGCCAGCAGTTCAAACAGGGGCGTTAATGAAAAACTGTTTTTT
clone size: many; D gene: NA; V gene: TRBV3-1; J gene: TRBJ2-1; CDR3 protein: CASSQGEARGEQFF; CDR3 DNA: TGTGCCAGCAGCCAAGGGGAGGCGCGGGGTGAGCAGTTCTTC
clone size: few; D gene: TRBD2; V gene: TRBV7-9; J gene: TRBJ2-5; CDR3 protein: CASSFYGGREERKTQYF; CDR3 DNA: TGTGCCAGCAGCTTTTATGGAGGGAGGGAGGAGAGGAAGACCCAGTACTTC
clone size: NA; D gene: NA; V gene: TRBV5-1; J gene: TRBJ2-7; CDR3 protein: CASSLHGSYEQYF; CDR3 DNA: TGCGCCAGCAGCTTACACGGGAGTTACGAGCAGTACTTC
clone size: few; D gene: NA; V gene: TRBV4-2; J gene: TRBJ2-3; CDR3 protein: CASSPGADTQYF; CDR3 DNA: TGTGCCAGCAGCCCCGGGGCAGATACGCAGTATTTT
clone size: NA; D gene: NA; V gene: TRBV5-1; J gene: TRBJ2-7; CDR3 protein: CASYIAYGAYEQYF; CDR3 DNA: TGCGCCAGCTACATAGCGTACGGGGCCTACGAGCAGTACTTC
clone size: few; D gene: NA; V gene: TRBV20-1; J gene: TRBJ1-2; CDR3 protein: CSARSAWEGHGYTF; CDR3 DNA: TGCAGTGCTAGATCGGCTTGGGAAGGCCATGGCTACACCTTC